This T cell receptor (beta chain) derives from a study of CD4+ T cells in melanoma. Study observations and caveats: A reported correlation linked neoantigen-specific CD4+ T cells to CD8+, macrophage and B cell function.

Repertoires were generated with immunoSEQ multiplex PCR, while TCRdb's copy carries only in-frame clones and drops some. This sample has roughly 110,000 clones, with over 80% found just once. Looked up from germline, CDR1 is LGHNA and CDR2 is YNFKEQ. V gave up 4 bases and J gave up 2 bases; unmatched junction bases: 10. This CDR3 is 16 amino acids long. Note on this clone: The target antigen is unknown.

Sequencing input: peripheral blood. The rearrangement joins TRBV4-2 to TRBJ2-7; 8 positions agree with TRBD2. This clonotype was sampled from a human donor with melanoma. In DNA form, the CDR3 reads TGTGCCAGCAGCCGACTAACTAGCGGCCCCACCTACGAGCAGTACTTC. Translation: CASSRLTSGPTYEQYF.